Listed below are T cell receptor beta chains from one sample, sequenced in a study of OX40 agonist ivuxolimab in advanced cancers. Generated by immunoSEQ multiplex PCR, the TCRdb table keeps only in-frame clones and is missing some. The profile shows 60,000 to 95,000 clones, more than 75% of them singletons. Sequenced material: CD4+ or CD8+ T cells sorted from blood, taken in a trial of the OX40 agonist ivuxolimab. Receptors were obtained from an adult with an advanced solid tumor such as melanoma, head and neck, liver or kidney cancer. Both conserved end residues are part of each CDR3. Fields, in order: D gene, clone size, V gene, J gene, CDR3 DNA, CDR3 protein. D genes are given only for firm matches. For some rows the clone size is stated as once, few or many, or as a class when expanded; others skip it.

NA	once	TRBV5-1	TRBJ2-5	TGCGCCAGCAGCGATACTAGTACGGAGACCCAGTACTTC	CASSDTSTETQYF
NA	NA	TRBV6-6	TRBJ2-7	TGTGCCAGCAGTCACCGGGATAGAACCTACGAGCAGTACTTC	CASSHRDRTYEQYF
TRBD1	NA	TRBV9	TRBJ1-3	TGTGCCAGCAGCTCCGAGGGGGCGGGAAACACCATATATTTT	CASSSEGAGNTIYF
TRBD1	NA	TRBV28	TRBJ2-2	TGTGCCAGCAGGCCGGGACAGTACACCGGGGAGCTGTTTTTT	CASRPGQYTGELFF
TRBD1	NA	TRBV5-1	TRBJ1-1	TGCGCCAGCAGCCCAATACAGGGGGGGAGCACTGAAGCTTTCTTT	CASSPIQGGSTEAFF
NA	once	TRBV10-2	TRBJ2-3	TGCGCCAGCAGTGACCGACGTCGAACCGGTAGGGATACGCAGTATTTT	CASSDRRRTGRDTQYF
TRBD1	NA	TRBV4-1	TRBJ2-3	TGCGCCAGCAGCTTGCGGACAGGTTCAAGCACAGATACGCAGTATTTT	CASSLRTGSSTDTQYF
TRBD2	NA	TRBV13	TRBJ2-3	TGTGCCAGCAGCTTAAAGTGGGGCCGTAGCGGGGGGGCCCATACGCAGTATTTT	CASSLKWGRSGGAHTQYF
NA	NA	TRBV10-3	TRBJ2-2	TGTGCCATCAGTGAGGACAGCCGGACCGGGGAGCTGTTTTTT	CAISEDSRTGELFF
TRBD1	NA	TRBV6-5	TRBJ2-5	TGTGCCAGCAGACAACAGGGGTCGGAGACCCAGTACTTC	CASRQQGSETQYF
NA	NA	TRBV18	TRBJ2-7	TGTGCCAGCTCACCACGCACAGGATTCTCCTACGAGCAGTACTTC	CASSPRTGFSYEQYF
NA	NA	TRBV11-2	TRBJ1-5	TGTGCCAGCAGCAAATGGGGAGGGGATCAGCCCCAGCATTTT	CASSKWGGDQPQHF
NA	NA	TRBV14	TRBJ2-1	TGTGCCAGCAGCCAACCGGGACTCTCCTACAATGAGCAGTTCTTC	CASSQPGLSYNEQFF
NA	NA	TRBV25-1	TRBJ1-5	TGTGCCAGCAGTGAATCCCCAGGGACCGGTATTAGCAATCAGCCCCAGCATTTT	CASSESPGTGISNQPQHF
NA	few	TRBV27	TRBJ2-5	TGTGCCAGCAGTCCCTCGTGGGAAGAGACCCAGTACTTC	CASSPSWEETQYF
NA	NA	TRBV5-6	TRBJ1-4	TGTGCCAGCAGCTTGGCAGGGATGGGGAAACTGTTTTTT	CASSLAGMGKLFF
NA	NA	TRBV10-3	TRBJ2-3	TGTGCCATCAGAGAAGGCTCGGGCACAGATACGCAGTATTTT	CAIREGSGTDTQYF
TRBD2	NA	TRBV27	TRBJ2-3	TGTGCCAGCAGGCATCCACCGGGGGGAAAGGCAGATACGCAGTATTTT	CASRHPPGGKADTQYF
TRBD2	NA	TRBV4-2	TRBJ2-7	TGTGCCAGCAGCCAAGCTGGACTAGCGGAATACGAGCAGTACTTC	CASSQAGLAEYEQYF
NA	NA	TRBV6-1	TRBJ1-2	TGTGCCAGCATAGCGAAACTTAACTATGGCTACACCTTC	CASIAKLNYGYTF
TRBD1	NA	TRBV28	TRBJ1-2	TGTGCCAGCAGCCGCCCGGGACAGCTCCTTTATGGCTACACCTTC	CASSRPGQLLYGYTF
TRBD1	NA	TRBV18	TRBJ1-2	TGTGCCAGCTCGCCCGCCGGGACAGGCTATGGCTACACCTTC	CASSPAGTGYGYTF
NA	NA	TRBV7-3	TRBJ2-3	TGTGCCAGCGGGACTGGCACAGATACGCAGTATTTT	CASGTGTDTQYF
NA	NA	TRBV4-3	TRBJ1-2	TGCGCCAGCAGCCAAATTCCCACCGGTGGCTACACCTTC	CASSQIPTGGYTF
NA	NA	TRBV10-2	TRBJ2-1	TGCGCCAGCAGTGAGAGTGGGGGTATTTACAATGAGCAGTTCTTC	CASSESGGIYNEQFF
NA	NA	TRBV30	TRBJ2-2	TGTGCCTGGAGTGTAGGCAGGGTGAGGACCGGGGAGCTGTTTTTT	CAWSVGRVRTGELFF
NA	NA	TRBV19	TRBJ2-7	TGTGCCAGTAGTATAACGAGACCAAGTCAAAGCTCCTACGAGCAGTACTTC	CASSITRPSQSSYEQYF
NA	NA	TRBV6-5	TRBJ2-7	TGTGCCAGCAGTACCCCTTCGGGGCCGAATGGTGGGCAGTACTTC	CASSTPSGPNGGQYF
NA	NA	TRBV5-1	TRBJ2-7	TGCGCCAGCAGCTTGTCACCCGGGGGCCTGGGCGAGCAGTACTTC	CASSLSPGGLGEQYF
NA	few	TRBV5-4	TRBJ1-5	TGTGCCAGCAGCTATGACAGTCAGCCCCAGCATTTT	CASSYDSQPQHF
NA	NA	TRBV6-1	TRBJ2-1	TGTGCCAGCAGTGCACAGGGTTACAATGAGCAGTTCTTC	CASSAQGYNEQFF
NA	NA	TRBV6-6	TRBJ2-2	TGTGCCAGCAGTTCCAGAAGGGACAAAAACACCGGGGAGCTGTTTTTT	CASSSRRDKNTGELFF
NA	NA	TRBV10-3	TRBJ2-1	TGTGCCATCAGTGCCCCGGCCGGGGAGGCCGTCTTC	CAISAPAGEAVF
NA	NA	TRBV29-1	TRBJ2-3	TGCAGCGTTGATAACTTTCACAGCACAGATACGCAGTATTTT	CSVDNFHSTDTQYF
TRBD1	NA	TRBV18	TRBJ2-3	TGTGCCAGCTCACCAACCCCGGGACAGGGGGCAGATACGCAGTATTTT	CASSPTPGQGADTQYF
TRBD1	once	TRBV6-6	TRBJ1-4	TGTGCCAGCAGCATCCGGGACAGGGTGTGGGAAAAACTGTTTTTT	CASSIRDRVWEKLFF
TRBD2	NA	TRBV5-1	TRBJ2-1	TGCGCCAGCAGCTTAAATTTAGCGGGGGGGTATAATGAGCAGTTCTTC	CASSLNLAGGYNEQFF
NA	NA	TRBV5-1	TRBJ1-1	TGCGCCAGCAGCTTGGAGGAGCGGACAGCAGCTTTCTTT	CASSLEERTAAFF
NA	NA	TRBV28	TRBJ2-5	TGTGCCAGCAACGGGGGTGGGGAGACCCAGTACTTC	CASNGGGETQYF
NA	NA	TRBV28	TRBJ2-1	TGTGCCAGCCCGCCCCCGAACGCCTACTCCTACAATGAGCAGTTCTTC	CASPPPNAYSYNEQFF
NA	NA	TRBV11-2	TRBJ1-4	TGTGCCAGCAGGACGGGAGGGGTCCGGGAAAAACTGTTTTTT	CASRTGGVREKLFF
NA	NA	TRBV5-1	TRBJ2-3	TGCGCCAGCAGCCCGCTCGACAGCACAGATACGCAGTATTTT	CASSPLDSTDTQYF
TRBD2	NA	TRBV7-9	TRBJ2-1	TGTGCCAGCAACCTAGCGGGAGCCCCTATAAATGAGCAGTTCTTC	CASNLAGAPINEQFF
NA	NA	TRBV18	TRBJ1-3	TGTGCCAGCTCACCACCACCTTCTGGAAACACCATATATTTT	CASSPPPSGNTIYF
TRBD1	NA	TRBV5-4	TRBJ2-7	TGTGCCAGCAGAACAGGGGGCGGGGGAATCAGCTCCTACGAGCAGTACTTC	CASRTGGGGISSYEQYF
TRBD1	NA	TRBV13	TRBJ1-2	TGTGCCAGCAGCCAAACAGGGGGCAGCGGCTATGGCTACACCTTC	CASSQTGGSGYGYTF
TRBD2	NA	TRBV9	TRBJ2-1	TGTGCCAGCAGCGCCATGACTAGCGGGGTGTACAATGAGCAGTTCTTC	CASSAMTSGVYNEQFF
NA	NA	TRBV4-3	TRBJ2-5	TGCGCCAGCAGCCCGGATAGGGCCCACGATTCGGAGACCCAGTACTTC	CASSPDRAHDSETQYF
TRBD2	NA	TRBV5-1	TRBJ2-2	TGCGCCAGCAGCTCACTAGCGGGAGAGGCCGGGGAGCTGTTTTTT	CASSSLAGEAGELFF
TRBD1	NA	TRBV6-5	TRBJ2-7	TGTGCCAGCAAATCAGGGGGGACAGGGTCTTACGAGCAGTACTTC	CASKSGGTGSYEQYF
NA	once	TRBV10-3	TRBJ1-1	TGTGCCATCAGTGAGTCTTCAGGTGAAGCTTTCTTT	CAISESSGEAFF
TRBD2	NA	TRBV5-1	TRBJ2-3	TGCGCCAGCAGCGATCCGAGCGGGGCATCAGATACGCAGTATTTT	CASSDPSGASDTQYF
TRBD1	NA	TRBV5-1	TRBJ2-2	TGCGCCAGCACCAAACGGACAGGGGCGAACACCGGGGAGCTGTTTTTT	CASTKRTGANTGELFF
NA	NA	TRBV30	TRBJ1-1	TGTGCCTGGACCTTTGGGGACACTGAAGCTTTCTTT	CAWTFGDTEAFF
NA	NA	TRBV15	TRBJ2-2	TGTGCCACCAGCAGGGACCCCCGGGGACCGAACACCGGGGAGCTGTTTTTT	CATSRDPRGPNTGELFF
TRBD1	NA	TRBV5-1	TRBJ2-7	TGCGCCAGCAGCCTCACGACAGGGGGCTACGAGCAGTACTTC	CASSLTTGGYEQYF
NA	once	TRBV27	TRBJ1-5	TGTGCCAGCAGTTCTGACAGGCCCAATCAGCCCCAGCATTTT	CASSSDRPNQPQHF